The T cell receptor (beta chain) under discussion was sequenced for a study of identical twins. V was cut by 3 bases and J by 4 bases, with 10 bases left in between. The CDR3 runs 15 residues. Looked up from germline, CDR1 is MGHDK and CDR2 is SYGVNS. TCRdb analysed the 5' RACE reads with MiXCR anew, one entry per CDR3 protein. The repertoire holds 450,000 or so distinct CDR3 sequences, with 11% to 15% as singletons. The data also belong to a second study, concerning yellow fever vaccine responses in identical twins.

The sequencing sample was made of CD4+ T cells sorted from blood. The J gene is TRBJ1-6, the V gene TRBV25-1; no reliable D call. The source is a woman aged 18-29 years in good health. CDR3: CASSEETPYNSPLHF. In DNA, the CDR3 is TGTGCCAGCAGTGAGGAGACACCATATAATTCACCCCTCCACTTT.